The entry that follows covers one TCR beta chain sequence. These data are taken from a study of blood T cell repertoires in COVID-19. Turning to the study itself: The United States, Italy and Spain supplied acute and convalescent COVID-19 samples. T cells, B-cell-depleted T cells, or PBMCs supplied cDNA or gDNA.

In the source study's methods: Reference gene primer amplification gave nucleated cell count estimates. Generated by immunoSEQ multiplex PCR, the TCRdb table keeps only in-frame clones and is missing some. The DNA gave D and trimming, while V, J and clone size come from that table. The profile shows tens of thousands of clones, around 83% of them singletons. The V and J ends lost 0 bases and 0 bases respectively, with 7 bases between them. The CDR3 sequence is 16 residues long. Germline V gene sequence: CDR1 SGDLS, CDR2 YYNGEE. The clonotype originates from an older woman with acute or convalescent COVID-19. V is TRBV9 and J is TRBJ1-6, with D tentatively TRBD1 (6 bases). Sequencing was performed on peripheral blood. The CDR3 here is CASSVAGDSYNSPLHF. The CDR3 nucleotides are TGTGCCAGCAGCGTAGCAGGGGACTCCTATAATTCACCCCTCCACTTT.